This T cell receptor (beta chain) comes out of a study of cytomegalovirus exposure and HLA in healthy donors. General study findings and limits: Accounts indicate the classifier identified cytomegalovirus status with strong specificity and sensitivity. The study reported that TCR beta sequences accurately predicted HLA-A and HLA-B alleles in most subjects. Later genetic work tied a missense DCLRE1C variant to beta-chain V and J trimming.

In the PCR, 60 Vbeta and 13 Jbeta primers were used. Assay used: immunoSEQ multiplex PCR; TCRdb lists only in-frame clones, some missing. The sample records about 83,000 clones, about two thirds being singletons. V lost 0 bases to trimming and J lost 0 bases, with 13 bases between them. The CDR3 has 16 amino acids. Germline CDR1 is SGDLS and CDR2 is YYNGEE. This clone has just a few counts. What it binds is unknown. The material sequenced was PBMCs. The clonotype comes from a man aged 55 to 70 in good health and CMV-seronegative. The genes are TRBV9 and TRBJ2-7, with D unresolved. The CDR3: CASSVGYGSSSYEQYF. The CDR3 DNA sequence: TGTGCCAGCAGCGTAGGGTACGGCTCTAGCTCCTACGAGCAGTACTTC.